These 6 T cell receptor beta chains came from one sample sequenced in a study of shared clonotypes between healthy human individuals. The data were produced by immunoSEQ multiplex PCR, yet TCRdb's version contains in-frame clones alone and is incomplete. The data show over a million clones, with roughly 74% seen just once and approximately 0.5% held by the top ten. Sequencing was performed on memory CD4+ T cells from PBMCs. As to subset: CD45RA-negative fraction. The receptors shown here come from a man between 18 and 29 years old in good health. Some clones in this sample may be carry-over from other donors' samples.

This chain links TRBV5-4 with TRBJ2-3, with 15 bases that match TRBD2. Germline lookup yields CDR1 SGHNT and CDR2 YYREEE (reference sequence). V was pared by 4 bases and J by 0 bases, with 3 bases of the junction left unmatched. The CDR3 sequence is 17 residues long. The CDR3 DNA is TGTGCCAGCAGCCGGACTAGCGGGGGGGCTAGCACAGATACGCAGTATTTT. Its protein product is CASSRTSGGASTDTQYF.

This chain joins TRBV5-1 and TRBJ1-3; D gene ambiguous. Germline V gene data show CDR1 as SGHRS and CDR2 as YFSETQ. This CDR3 has 13 residues. Trimming took 6 bases from V and 2 from J, leaving 9 bases between them. The CDR3 DNA reads TGCGCCAGCACTCCTAGTCCTGGAAACACCATATATTTT. This sequence encodes CASTPSPGNTIYF.

A remark on this clone: The same CDR3 arises from other DNA sequences in this sample as well. The chain couples TRBV28 to TRBJ2-7; a possible D gene is TRBD1 (6 bases). V lost 8 bases to trimming and J lost 2 bases, with 10 bases between them. Germline V gene data show CDR1 as MDHEN and CDR2 as SYDVKM. The CDR3 extends over 12 amino acids. The CDR3 region is CASGTPPYEQYF. The CDR3 DNA reads TGTGCCAGCGGGACACCGCCCTACGAGCAGTACTTC.

The CDR3 DNA sequence: TGTGCCAGCAGCGTACAGGACTCTGGAAACACCATATATTTT. Translation: CASSVQDSGNTIYF. The chain employs TRBV9 and TRBJ1-3; D uncertain. Germline V CDR1 and CDR2: SGDLS, YYNGEE. The ends were cut back, 1 base at V and 0 bases at J, with 5 bases in the middle. The CDR3 runs to 14 residues.

The J gene is TRBJ1-2, the V gene TRBV7-9; D unresolved. The CDR3 runs 12 residues. The V end lost 3 bases, the J end lost 5 bases, and 7 bases lay between the germline ends. CDR1 SEHNR and CDR2 FQNEAQ come from the germline V gene (reference sequence). DNA of the CDR3: TGTGCCAGCAGCTTGTTATCTTATGGCTACACCTTC. As protein: CASSLLSYGYTF.

CDR3 sequence (DNA): TGTGCCAGCAGCCGAAGCGGGACCCCAGATACGCAGTATTTT. This sequence encodes CASSRSGTPDTQYF. V and J are TRBV7-2 and TRBJ2-3; TRBD2 matches at 7 bases. Germline assignment: CDR1 SGHTA and CDR2 FQGNSA. The J segment lost 4 bases and the V segment lost 5 bases, leaving 6 bases of the junction unmatched. This CDR3 has 14 residues.